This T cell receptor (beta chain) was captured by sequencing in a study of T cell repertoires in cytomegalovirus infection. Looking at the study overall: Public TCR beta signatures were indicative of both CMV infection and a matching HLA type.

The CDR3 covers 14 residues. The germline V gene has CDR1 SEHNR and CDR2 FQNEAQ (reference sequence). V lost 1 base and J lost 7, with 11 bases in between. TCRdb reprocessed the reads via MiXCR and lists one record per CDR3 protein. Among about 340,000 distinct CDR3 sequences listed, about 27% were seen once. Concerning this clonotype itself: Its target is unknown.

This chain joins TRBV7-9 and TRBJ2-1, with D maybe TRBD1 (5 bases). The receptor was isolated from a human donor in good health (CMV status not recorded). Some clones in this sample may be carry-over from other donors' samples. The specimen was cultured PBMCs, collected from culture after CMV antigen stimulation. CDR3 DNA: TGTGCCAGCAGCTTAGGGGGCCTGTGGAATGAGCAGTTCTTC. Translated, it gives CASSLGGLWNEQFF.